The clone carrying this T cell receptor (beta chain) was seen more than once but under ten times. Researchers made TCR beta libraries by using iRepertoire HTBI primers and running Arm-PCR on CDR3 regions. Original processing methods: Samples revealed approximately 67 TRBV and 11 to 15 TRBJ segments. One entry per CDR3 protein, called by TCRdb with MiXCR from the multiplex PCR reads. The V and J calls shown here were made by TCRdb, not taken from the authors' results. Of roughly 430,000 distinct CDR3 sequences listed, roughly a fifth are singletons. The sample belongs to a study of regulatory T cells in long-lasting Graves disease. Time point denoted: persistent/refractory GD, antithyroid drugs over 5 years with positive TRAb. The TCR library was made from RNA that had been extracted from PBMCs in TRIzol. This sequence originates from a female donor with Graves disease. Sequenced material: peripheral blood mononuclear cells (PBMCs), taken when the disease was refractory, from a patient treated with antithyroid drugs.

The CDR3 reads CSTGTGGPEAFF. The CDR3 bases are TGCAGTACAGGGACAGGGGGCCCTGAAGCTTTCTTT. V gene TRBV20-1 combines with J gene TRBJ1-1, with 12 positions matching TRBD1. Germline lookup yields CDR1 DFQATT and CDR2 SNEGSKA (reference sequence). J gave up 6 bases and V 8 bases, and 4 bases lay outside the gene matches. The length of the CDR3 is 12 residues.